Presented here are 27 T cell receptor beta chains from one specimen sequenced in a study of cytomegalovirus exposure and HLA in healthy donors. The PCR ran on 60 Vbeta and 13 Jbeta primers. Data came from immunoSEQ multiplex PCR; TCRdb stores just in-frame clones and leaves some out. Altogether about 160,000 clones are present, roughly 76% being singletons, with the ten largest covering roughly 13%. The sequencing sample was made of PBMCs. Every receptor here comes from a woman aged 50 to 60 in good health and CMV-seronegative.

The J gene is TRBJ1-1, the V gene TRBV11-2, with D uncertain. The CDR3 length is 13 residues. Germline V gives CDR1 SGHAT, CDR2 FQNNGV. The V and J ends lost 4 bases and 5 bases respectively, with 11 bases between them. The CDR3 DNA sequence: TGTGCCAGCAGCTCATCTTTCGGGACTGAAGCTTTCTTT. Its translation is CASSSSFGTEAFF.

This CDR3 reads CASSLDIGGDEQFF. Written as DNA, the CDR3 is TGTGCCAGCAGTTTAGATATCGGGGGGGATGAGCAGTTCTTC. V and J are TRBV28 and TRBJ2-1; the match to TRBD2 covers 8 bases. The germline CDR1 and CDR2 sequences are MDHEN and SYDVKM. With V trimmed by 2 bases and J by 8 bases, 5 bases remained unmatched. This CDR3 contains 14 residues.

This clone was seen once. The chain carries TRBV21-1 and TRBJ2-7; TRBD2 reflects the table's D call only, with no check against the DNA. TRBV21-1 is shown as a pseudogene. This CDR3 has 17 residues. The CDR3, as DNA: TGTGCCAGCAGCTCTATTCCGGGACTAGCGGGAGATGGCGAGCAGTACTTC. Translating it yields CASSSIPGLAGDGEQYF.

This sequence joins TRBV5-5 and TRBJ1-5, with a possible D match to TRBD1 (6 bases). V gave up 4 bases and J gave up 0 bases, with 14 bases separating them. The CDR3 has 16 residues. The germline V gene encodes CDR1 SGHKS and CDR2 YYEKEE (reference sequence). The CDR3 region is CASSRRQDTSNQPQHF. The CDR3 coding sequence is TGTGCCAGCAGCCGCAGACAGGACACTAGCAATCAGCCCCAGCATTTT.

This clone was recorded a few times. The chain couples TRBV7-7 to TRBJ2-2; 9 nucleotides match TRBD2. CDR3 length equals 15 residues. Germline V gene sequence: CDR1 SSHAT, CDR2 FNYEAQ (reference sequence). V dropped 5 bases and J dropped 5; count of bases not matched to a gene: 6. The chain's CDR3 is CASSLTSGVTGELFF. The CDR3 nucleotides read TGTGCCAGCAGCCTGACTAGCGGAGTTACCGGGGAGCTGTTTTTT.

The V gene is TRBV27, the J gene TRBJ1-2, with 7 bases that match TRBD1. Looked up from germline, CDR1 is MNHEY and CDR2 is SMNVEV (reference sequence). Trimming removed 8 bases from V and 5 bases from J; junction bases left unmatched: 5. This CDR3 is 12 amino acids long. In DNA form, the CDR3 reads TGTGCCAGCGGTGACAGGGTTTATGGCTACACCTTC. Protein sequence: CASGDRVYGYTF.

This chain connects TRBV6-6 to TRBJ1-6, with TRBD1 identical over 9 bases. With 10 bases clipped from V and 5 bases from J, the junction kept 6 bases outside the gene matches. CDR1 is MNHNY, CDR2 SVGAGI, per germline (reference sequence). CDR3 length: 14 residues. The CDR3 is CATAGQGNNSPLHF. As DNA, the CDR3 is TGTGCCACCGCGGGACAGGGAAATAATTCACCCCTCCACTTT.

V gene TRBV6-1 combines with J gene TRBJ1-6; D is possibly TRBD1 (6 bases). This CDR3 has 15 residues. V lost 1 base, J lost 7 bases, and 11 bases lay in between. Germline assignment: CDR1 MNHNS and CDR2 SASEGT. In nucleotides, the CDR3 is TGTGCCAGCAGTGAAGGTTGGGGGCTGAATTCACCCCTCCACTTT. This encodes CASSEGWGLNSPLHF.

The chain joins TRBV6-6 to TRBJ1-1; 7 nucleotides line up with TRBD1. Germline loops: CDR1 MNHNY, CDR2 SVGAGI (reference sequence). J gave up 4 bases and V 5 bases, and 4 bases lay outside the gene matches. The CDR3 extends over 13 amino acids. CDR3 loop: CASSPDRRTEAFF. In DNA, the CDR3 is TGTGCCAGCAGTCCGGACAGGCGCACTGAAGCTTTCTTT.

The chain joins TRBV7-9 to TRBJ2-1; tentative D call: TRBD1 (6 bases). V was trimmed by 0 bases and J by 8 bases, leaving 14 bases between them. The CDR3 is 15 amino acids. Germline V gene sequence: CDR1 SEHNR, CDR2 FQNEAQ (reference sequence). This CDR3 is CASSLATTGRDEQFF. In nucleotides, the CDR3 is TGTGCCAGCAGCTTAGCAACCACAGGGCGAGATGAGCAGTTCTTC.

The chain uses TRBV5-1 and TRBJ2-6; no definite D call. Deletions cut 10 bases from V and 2 bases from J, with 10 bases between. The V gene's germline CDR1 is SGHRS and CDR2 YFSETQ. The CDR3 runs 13 residues. The CDR3 DNA reads as TGCGCCTCACGACACGCTGGGGCCAACGTCCTGACTTTC. Encoded protein: CASRHAGANVLTF.

The chain combines TRBV12-5 with TRBJ1-4; 9 bases line up with TRBD1. The germline CDR1 and CDR2 sequences are LGHNT and FRNRAP. V shed 0 bases and J 2 bases; nucleotides not matched to a gene: 1. The length of the CDR3 is 16 residues. The CDR3 sequence is CASGLVQGATNEKLFF. The DNA of the CDR3 is TGTGCTAGTGGTTTGGTACAGGGGGCGACTAATGAAAAACTGTTTTTT.

The V and J genes are TRBV11-3 and TRBJ2-2, with 9 positions matching TRBD2. The CDR3 consists of 18 residues. Germline trimming cut 0 bases from V and 7 bases from J; bases unmatched to any gene: 12. CDR1 and CDR2 (germline): SGHNT, YENEEA. CDR3 sequence: CASSLDRVAGALIGELFF. The DNA of the CDR3 is TGTGCCAGCAGCTTAGATCGGGTAGCGGGGGCCCTGATCGGGGAGCTGTTTTTT.

The gene calls are TRBV5-4 and TRBJ2-7; 9 bases align to TRBD2. The V gene's germline CDR1 is SGHNT and CDR2 YYREEE (reference sequence). The CDR3 spans 13 residues. Germline trimming cut 10 bases from V and 3 bases from J; bases unmatched to any gene: 8. The CDR3 bases are TGTGCCCCGAGCGGGGGGCCGAACTACGAGCAGTACTTC. Encoded protein: CAPSGGPNYEQYF.

This chain uses TRBV2 with TRBJ1-1; D is perhaps TRBD1 (6 bases). The germline CDR1 and CDR2 sequences are SNHLY and FYNNEI. The germline V and J ends were trimmed by 4 bases and 3 bases, with 15 bases remaining between them. CDR3 length: 15 amino acids. The CDR3 here is CASSALNRVDTEAFF. The CDR3 DNA is TGTGCCAGCAGTGCTCTAAACAGGGTGGACACTGAAGCTTTCTTT.

This clone is a singleton in its sample. This rearrangement joins TRBV6-5 to TRBJ2-3, with D tentatively TRBD2 (6 bases). CDR3 length: 15 amino acids. CDR1 MNHEY and CDR2 SVGAGI come from the germline V gene. Trimming cost V 2 bases and J 2 bases, with 11 bases left between them. The CDR3 here is CASSYVAGLTDTQYF. The CDR3 DNA follows: TGTGCCAGCAGTTACGTTGCGGGGCTCACAGATACGCAGTATTTT.

This clone has only a few counts. The sample contains more than one DNA sequence encoding this CDR3. The chain joins TRBV18 to TRBJ1-1; D unresolved. The ends were cut back, 3 bases at V and 1 base at J, with 6 bases in the middle. Germline V CDR1 and CDR2: KGHSH, LQKENI. The CDR3 totals 13 residues. As DNA, the CDR3 is TGTGCCAGCTCACCGGGGAGGAACACTGAAGCTTTCTTT. This translates into CASSPGRNTEAFF.

The chain employs TRBV5-1 and TRBJ2-5; a weak D match, TRBD2 (6 bases). V dropped 7 bases and J dropped 2 bases, with 18 bases sitting between them. This CDR3 has 15 amino acids. The germline V gene has CDR1 SGHRS and CDR2 YFSETQ. CDR3 bases: TGCGCCAGCTTGCTGGGACTCCGCGATCAAGAGACCCAGTACTTC. Protein product: CASLLGLRDQETQYF. Looking up the rest from reference TRBV5-1 and TRBJ2-5 gives the full variable domain: KAGVTQTPRYLIKTRGQQVTLSCSPISGHRSVSWYQQTPGQGLQFLFEYFSETQRNKGNFPGRFSGRQFSNSRSEMNVSTLELGDSALYLCASLLGLRDQETQYFGPGTRLLVL.

J is TRBJ1-2 and V is TRBV10-3; D perhaps matches TRBD1 (6 bases). The V end was cut by 0 bases, the J end by 4 bases, with 12 bases between. The CDR3 is 15 amino acids. Germline V gives CDR1 ENHRY, CDR2 SYGVKD. CDR3 in DNA: TGTGCCATCAGTGAGTCTGAAGGACAGATCTATGGCTACACCTTC. It specifies CAISESEGQIYGYTF.

This rearrangement joins TRBV4-3 to TRBJ1-4, with 8 nucleotides matching TRBD1. Germline lookup yields CDR1 LGHNA and CDR2 YSLEER. V shed 4 bases, J shed 11 bases, and the junction held 12 bases outside the gene matches. This CDR3 has 15 amino acids. The CDR3 nucleotides are TGCGCCAGCAGCCCAGAGGGTCTGACAGGGGACAAACTGTTTTTT. This gives the protein CASSPEGLTGDKLFF.

About this clone itself: Because the CDR3's place on the DNA is in doubt, the DNA is left out and the CDR3 is given as listed by TCRdb. The rearrangement uses TRBV21-1 and TRBJ1-5; TRBD1, the table's D call, was not compared with the DNA. TRBV21-1 is noted as a pseudogene. Inclusive of both ends, the CDR3 amounts to 15 amino acids. The CDR3 region is CASSKVGQGSQPQHF.

The chain has TRBV5-5 and TRBJ2-7, with TRBD2 identical over 11 bases. The CDR3 consists of 15 residues. Per germline, CDR1 SGHKS and CDR2 YYEKEE (reference sequence). V dropped 2 bases and J dropped 3; count of bases not matched to a gene: 4. CDR3 loop: CASSLRLAGNYEQYF. CDR3 DNA sequence: TGTGCCAGCAGCTTACGACTAGCGGGGAACTACGAGCAGTACTTC.

The V and J genes are TRBV27 and TRBJ1-2; no clear D gene. Trimming stripped 2 bases from V and 8 bases from J, with 18 bases between. CDR1 is MNHEY and CDR2 is SMNVEV in the germline V gene (reference sequence). The CDR3 sequence is 15 residues long. The CDR3 DNA sequence: TGTGCCAGCAGTTTAATATCGACGGCAGGCCGCGGCTACACCTTC. It yields the protein CASSLISTAGRGYTF.

The chain has TRBV14 and TRBJ2-5, with 7 bases matching TRBD1. The DNA end favors TRBJ2-7, so the J call may be wrong. This CDR3 has 16 residues. CDR1 SGHDN and CDR2 FVKESK come from the germline V gene. As DNA, the CDR3 is TGTGCCAGCAGCCCCCTACGAACAGGGGTGGCTCGCGAGCAGTACTTC. Protein sequence: CASSPLRTGVAREQYF.

This sequence joins TRBV27 and TRBJ1-2; D uncertain. Germline assignment: CDR1 MNHEY and CDR2 SMNVEV (reference sequence). Trimming shortened V by 8 bases and J by 0 bases, and 16 bases separated the two germline ends. This CDR3 region has 15 residues. The CDR3 DNA reads as TGTGCCAGCTCCCCTTGGAAGGAGACTAACTATGGCTACACCTTC. Translated: CASSPWKETNYGYTF.

The V and J genes are TRBV2 and TRBJ2-7; 8 bases match TRBD2. CDR3 length: 15 amino acids. Germline V gene sequence: CDR1 SNHLY, CDR2 FYNNEI. J lost 2 bases, V lost 4 bases, and 7 bases had no gene match. CDR3 residues: CASSVVRAGAYEQYF. DNA for the CDR3: TGTGCCAGCAGTGTGGTTCGAGCGGGGGCCTACGAGCAGTACTTC.

The J gene is TRBJ2-5, the V gene TRBV7-3; D is possibly TRBD1 (5 bases). The germline CDR1 and CDR2 sequences are SGHTA and FQGTGA. With 4 bases removed from V and 2 bases from J, the gap between germline ends came to 17 bases. The CDR3 has 16 amino acids. CDR3 in DNA: TGTGCCAGCAGCTACCTAGGCGGTGCAGGGCAAGAGACCCAGTACTTC. It is translated as CASSYLGGAGQETQYF. The whole variable domain, filled in from reference TRBV7-3 and TRBJ2-5, reads GAGVSQTPSNKVTEKGKYVELRCDPISGHTALYWYRQSLGQGPEFLIYFQGTGAADDSGLPNDRFFAVRPEGSVSTLKIQRTERGDSAVYLCASSYLGGAGQETQYFGPGTRLLVL.